Presented here are 28 T cell receptor beta chains from one specimen sequenced in a study of OX40 agonist ivuxolimab in advanced cancers. Profiling relied on immunoSEQ multiplex PCR, and the TCRdb table lists in-frame clones only, not all of them. The table shows roughly 58,000 clones, with around 90% occurring only once. Here the sequenced sample was CD4+ or CD8+ T cells sorted from blood, taken in a trial of the OX40 agonist ivuxolimab. The receptors come from an adult with an advanced solid tumor such as melanoma, head and neck, liver or kidney cancer.

This clone was counted once. The rearrangement joins TRBV19 to TRBJ1-5; 8 bases are a match to TRBD1. This CDR3 is built from 15 residues. Germline V gives CDR1 LNHDA, CDR2 SQIVND (reference sequence). V was clipped by 3 bases and J by 6 bases; unmatched bases: 7. CDR3 DNA sequence: TGTGCCAGTAGTATGGAGTGGACAGGGAGTCAGCCCCAGCATTTT. It encodes CASSMEWTGSQPQHF.

V is TRBV6-6 and J is TRBJ1-2, with D possibly TRBD1 on 6 matching bases. The CDR3 is 15 residues long. V was cut by 6 bases and J by 2 bases, with 16 bases left in between. Per germline, CDR1 MNHNY and CDR2 SVGAGI (reference sequence). The CDR3 DNA is TGTGCCAGCAGCCTCCAACCCGGACAGAACTATGGCTACACCTTC. Amino acids: CASSLQPGQNYGYTF.

The rearrangement links TRBV15 to TRBJ2-7; D is unclear. CDR1 is LNHNV, CDR2 YYDKDF, per germline (reference sequence). The length of the CDR3 is 14 residues. Between the trimmed V and J ends, which lost 0 bases and 7 bases, there was a span of 13 bases. The CDR3 DNA reads TGTGCCACCAGCAGAGATACATGGGGTTGGGAGCAGTACTTC. Residues: CATSRDTWGWEQYF.

This clone has just one count. The rearrangement uses TRBV7-3 and TRBJ2-3, with a weak D call TRBD2 (6 bases). In germline, CDR1 is SGHTA, CDR2 FQGTGA. The CDR3 sequence is 14 residues long. V gave up 5 bases and J gave up 6 bases, with 15 bases separating them. CDR3 nucleotides: TGTGCCAGCAGCCCCACGGGGGTAGGGGATACGCAGTATTTT. Translation: CASSPTGVGDTQYF.

The genes are TRBV30 and TRBJ2-3; D might be TRBD1 or TRBD2, each matching 5 bases. Germline V gene data show CDR1 as GTSNPN and CDR2 as SVGIG (reference sequence). The V end lost 0 bases, the J end lost 3 bases, and 13 bases lay between the germline ends. The CDR3 consists of 15 residues. CDR3 region: CAWSVRGAGTDTQYF. In nucleotides, the CDR3 is TGTGCCTGGAGTGTAAGGGGAGCCGGAACAGATACGCAGTATTTT.

The chain recombines TRBV7-2 with TRBJ2-5, with D unresolved. The V gene lost 5 bases and the J gene lost 0 bases, with 7 bases spanning the gap. This CDR3 comprises 13 residues. Germline CDR1 SGHTA, CDR2 FQGNSA. The CDR3 DNA is TGTGCCAGCAGCAGACCGGACCAAGAGACCCAGTACTTC. Its translation is CASSRPDQETQYF.

The genes are TRBV29-1 and TRBJ2-7; no reliable D call. V lost 6 bases, J lost 6 bases, and 12 bases lay in between. The V gene's germline CDR1 is SQVTM and CDR2 ANQGSEA. This CDR3 has 11 amino acids. The DNA of the CDR3 is TGCAGCGTCGCCAGCTTCGCCGAGCAGTACTTC. Protein product: CSVASFAEQYF.

This clone came up once. The chain uses TRBV25-1 and TRBJ1-2, with D tentatively TRBD1 (5 bases). This CDR3 comprises 12 residues. Trimming pared 4 bases from V and 6 bases from J, leaving 9 bases between. CDR1 and CDR2 (germline): MGHDK, SYGVNS. Written as DNA, the CDR3 is TGTGCCAGCAGTGCAGGGCTAGATGGCTACACCTTC. It translates to CASSAGLDGYTF.

This clone was seen a single time. The chain couples TRBV11-3 to TRBJ1-4; TRBD1 is a possible D gene (6 bases). Germline-derived CDR1 and CDR2 are SGHNT and YENEEA. There are 14 residues in the CDR3. Trimming took 6 bases from V and 7 from J, leaving 15 bases between them. CDR3 bases: TGTGCCAGCAGAATCCCCAGGGGCCCTGAAAAACTGTTTTTT. Protein sequence: CASRIPRGPEKLFF.

This chain connects TRBV12-5 to TRBJ1-2, with unresolved D. This CDR3 contains 14 residues. V lost 1 base and J lost 6, with 12 bases in between. Germline V CDR1 and CDR2: LGHNT, FRNRAP. The DNA of the CDR3 is TGTGCTAGTGGTTTGGCCGGTGACGGTCATGGCTACACCTTC. Translated, it gives CASGLAGDGHGYTF.

This sequence joins TRBV9 and TRBJ2-3; perhaps TRBD1 as D (8 bases). The germline CDR1 and CDR2 sequences are SGDLS and YYNGEE. CDR3 size: 16 residues. The ends were cut back, 4 bases at V and 6 bases at J, with 21 bases in the middle. This CDR3 is CASSLRTGWGGDTQYF. CDR3 bases: TGTGCCAGCAGCCTCCGGACAGGGTGGGGAGGGGATACGCAGTATTTT. The full variable domain, with the rest looked up from reference TRBV9 and TRBJ2-3, is DSGVTQTPKHLITATGQRVTLRCSPRSGDLSVYWYQQSLDQGLQFLIQYYNGEERAKGNILERFSAQQFPDLHSELNLSSLELGDSALYFCASSLRTGWGGDTQYFGPGTRLTVL.

In its sample, this clone was seen once. The V and J genes are TRBV19 and TRBJ1-5, with 8 bases aligning to TRBD1. Unmatched junction bases numbered 5, after V lost 4 bases and J lost 6 bases. Germline CDR1 is LNHDA and CDR2 is SQIVND (reference sequence). There are 14 residues in the CDR3. CDR3 nucleotide sequence: TGTGCCAGTAGTACGGGACAGGTTCTTCAGCCCCAGCATTTT. Its translation is CASSTGQVLQPQHF.

The chain carries TRBV19 and TRBJ1-3; D unclear. The CDR3 totals 17 residues. Germline assignment: CDR1 LNHDA and CDR2 SQIVND (reference sequence). The V end lost 0 bases, the J end lost 0 bases, and 12 bases lay between the germline ends. The CDR3 spells CASSIDRPGNSGNTIYF. The CDR3 nucleotides are TGTGCCAGTAGTATAGATCGTCCGGGGAACTCTGGAAACACCATATATTTT.

The rearrangement links TRBV30 to TRBJ1-6; a weak D match, TRBD1 (6 bases). The ends were cut back, 0 bases at V and 8 bases at J, with 11 bases in the middle. The CDR3 runs 14 residues. Germline CDR1 is GTSNPN and CDR2 is SVGIG (reference sequence). CDR3 sequence reads: CAWSVGGTDSPLHF. For the CDR3, the DNA is TGTGCCTGGAGTGTCGGGGGCACTGATTCACCCCTCCACTTT. Filled out from reference TRBV30 and TRBJ1-6, the complete variable domain reads SQTIHQWPATLVQPVGSPLSLECTVEGTSNPNLYWYRQAAGRGLQLLFYSVGIGQISSEVPQNLSASRPQDRQFILSSKKLLLSDSGFYLCAWSVGGTDSPLHFGNGTRLTVT.

V is TRBV7-2 and J is TRBJ2-7, with D uncertain. This CDR3 is 13 amino acids long. Trimming shortened V by 5 bases and J by 3 bases, and 11 bases separated the two germline ends. Per germline, CDR1 SGHTA and CDR2 FQGNSA. The CDR3 loop is CASSPRPGYEQYF. The CDR3, as DNA: TGTGCCAGCAGCCCCCGACCGGGCTACGAGCAGTACTTC. The complete variable domain, with remaining parts taken from reference TRBV7-2 and TRBJ2-7, reads GAGVSQSPSNKVTEKGKDVELRCDPISGHTALYWYRQSLGQGLEFLIYFQGNSAPDKSGLPSDRFSAERTGGSVSTLTIQRTQQEDSAVYLCASSPRPGYEQYFGPGTRLTVT.

V is TRBV30 and J is TRBJ2-5, with a weak D call TRBD1 (5 bases). The V and J ends lost 2 bases and 4 bases respectively, with 17 bases between them. The CDR3 length is 15 residues. Germline V lookup: CDR1 GTSNPN, CDR2 SVGIG (reference sequence). CDR3 sequence (DNA): TGTGCCTGGAGTTTCTGGGGCCTTCCTGGAGAGACCCAGTACTTC. The encoded protein is CAWSFWGLPGETQYF.

The chain recombines TRBV6-1 with TRBJ2-7; 8 bases map to TRBD1. Germline V gene sequence: CDR1 MNHNS, CDR2 SASEGT. There are 12 residues in the CDR3. Unmatched junction bases numbered 1, after V lost 4 bases and J lost 5 bases. Here the CDR3 DNA reads TGTGCCAGCAGTGTGACAGGGGACGAGCAGTACTTC. It encodes CASSVTGDEQYF.

The chain has TRBV9 and TRBJ1-1; D is uncertain. There are 13 residues in the CDR3. Trimming shortened V by 4 bases and J by 5 bases, and 12 bases separated the two germline ends. Germline loops: CDR1 SGDLS, CDR2 YYNGEE. CDR3 nucleotide sequence: TGTGCCAGCAGCCCCAGTCCGGGGACTGAAGCTTTCTTT. Translation: CASSPSPGTEAFF.

This clone appeared once. The chain links TRBV6-5 to TRBJ1-5; a weak D match, TRBD1 (6 bases). Trimming removed 6 bases at V and 6 bases at J, with 15 bases between. This CDR3 is 14 amino acids long. Germline CDR1 reads MNHEY; CDR2 reads SVGAGI. The CDR3 is CASRGWDTTQPQHF. The DNA of the CDR3 is TGTGCCAGCAGGGGGTGGGACACAACTCAGCCCCAGCATTTT.

V and J are TRBV11-3 and TRBJ2-1, with D unclear. Trimming shortened V by 3 bases and J by 5 bases, and 2 bases separated the two germline ends. Germline V lookup: CDR1 SGHNT, CDR2 YENEEA. This CDR3 region has 11 residues. The CDR3 DNA sequence: TGTGCCAGCAGCTTTGACAATGAGCAGTTCTTC. This sequence encodes CASSFDNEQFF.

The rearrangement links TRBV10-3 to TRBJ2-2; 14 nucleotides agree with TRBD2. With 5 bases clipped from V and 2 bases from J, the junction kept 4 bases outside the gene matches. The V gene's germline CDR1 is ENHRY and CDR2 SYGVKD. The CDR3 runs to 17 residues. CDR3 protein: CAISKTSGGANTGELFF. DNA of the CDR3: TGTGCCATCAGTAAGACTAGCGGGGGGGCCAACACCGGGGAGCTGTTTTTT.

The chain is built from TRBV6-6 and TRBJ1-1; no firm D call. CDR1 MNHNY and CDR2 SVGAGI come from the germline V gene (reference sequence). The CDR3 has 14 residues. Trimming pared 6 bases from V and 2 bases from J, leaving 13 bases between. DNA of the CDR3: TGTGCCAGCAGGCGCTCCCAGAGCAACACTGAAGCTTTCTTT. Encoded protein: CASRRSQSNTEAFF.

Of note for this clone: Relative to the germline gene, one junction end is altered; a read error may explain this. The chain uses TRBV7-7 and TRBJ2-7; a possible D gene is TRBD2 (5 bases). Germline V gives CDR1 SSHAT, CDR2 FNYEAQ (reference sequence). The CDR3 spans 13 residues. The DNA of the CDR3 is TGTGCTAGCAGCTTAAATGAGGGTTGGGAGCAGTACTTC. Amino acid sequence: CASSLNEGWEQYF.

This chain links TRBV29-1 with TRBJ2-3; 13 nucleotides align to TRBD2. Germline-derived CDR1 and CDR2 are SQVTM and ANQGSEA. The CDR3 has 16 residues. The V gene end was trimmed by 3 bases and the J gene end by 3 bases; junction bases not matched to a gene: 6. CDR3 nucleotides: TGCAGCGTTGACCCTGGACTAGCGGGAGTGACAGATACGCAGTATTTT. Residues: CSVDPGLAGVTDTQYF.

As DNA, the CDR3 is TGTGCCAGCAGCCGGAGCGGGAAAGAGACCCAGTACTTC. Translating gives CASSRSGKETQYF. The chain links TRBV7-3 to TRBJ2-5, with 7 bases lining up with TRBD2. This CDR3 comprises 13 residues. V shed 5 bases, J shed 3 bases, and the junction held 3 bases outside the gene matches. Germline CDR1 SGHTA, CDR2 FQGTGA. Looking up the rest from reference TRBV7-3 and TRBJ2-5 gives the full variable domain: GAGVSQTPSNKVTEKGKYVELRCDPISGHTALYWYRQSLGQGPEFLIYFQGTGAADDSGLPNDRFFAVRPEGSVSTLKIQRTERGDSAVYLCASSRSGKETQYFGPGTRLLVL.

Points on this clone: At one boundary the junction diverges from the germline segment, which might be a read error. The genes are TRBV28 and TRBJ2-7; 11 bases line up with TRBD2. Germline loops: CDR1 MDHEN, CDR2 SYDVKM. The CDR3 is 13 residues long. CDR3 residues: CASSSTPGLAVNF. In nucleotides, the CDR3 is TGTGCCAGCAGTTCGACCCCGGGACTAGCGGTGAACTTC.

The V call is TRBV5-1, the J call TRBJ2-3, with a possible D match to TRBD2 (6 bases). The CDR3 has 14 amino acids. The V gene's germline CDR1 is SGHRS and CDR2 YFSETQ. The V end lost 2 bases, the J end lost 0 bases, and 7 bases lay between the germline ends. The CDR3 spells CASSLGTSTDTQYF. The CDR3 nucleotides read TGCGCCAGCAGCTTAGGGACTAGCACAGATACGCAGTATTTT. Using reference TRBV5-1 and TRBJ2-3 for the parts outside the CDR3, the full variable domain is KAGVTQTPRYLIKTRGQQVTLSCSPISGHRSVSWYQQTPGQGLQFLFEYFSETQRNKGNFPGRFSGRQFSNSRSEMNVSTLELGDSALYLCASSLGTSTDTQYFGPGTRLTVL.

The gene calls are TRBV19 and TRBJ1-5, with D tentatively TRBD1 (6 bases). CDR1 LNHDA and CDR2 SQIVND come from the germline V gene (reference sequence). Trimming shortened V by 5 bases and J by 10 bases, and 15 bases separated the two germline ends. The CDR3 consists of 13 residues. CDR3 sequence (DNA): TGTGCCAGTAGTGTTGGACAGCCTGACCCCCAGCATTTT. Translating it yields CASSVGQPDPQHF.